This T cell receptor beta chain was sequenced in a study of blood T cell repertoires in COVID-19. Study background: Spain, Italy and the United States supplied samples that represented acute and convalescent COVID-19. In each case, the material was cDNA or gDNA derived from T cells, B-cell-depleted T cells, or PBMCs.

Generated by immunoSEQ multiplex PCR, the TCRdb table keeps only in-frame clones and is missing some. The profile shows 110,000 to 150,000 clones, around three quarters of them singletons. The sample consisted of peripheral blood. The sequence was obtained from a man older than 75 with acute or convalescent COVID-19.

The DNA of the CDR3 is TGTGCCAGCGGTATCAGGGTTCCGTACGAGCAGTACTTC. Encoded protein: CASGIRVPYEQYF. The rearrangement joins TRBV28 to TRBJ2-7, with a weak D call TRBD1 (5 bases). Deletions cut 8 bases from V and 4 bases from J, with 15 bases between. Germline V lookup: CDR1 MDHEN, CDR2 SYDVKM. The CDR3 is made up of 13 amino acids.